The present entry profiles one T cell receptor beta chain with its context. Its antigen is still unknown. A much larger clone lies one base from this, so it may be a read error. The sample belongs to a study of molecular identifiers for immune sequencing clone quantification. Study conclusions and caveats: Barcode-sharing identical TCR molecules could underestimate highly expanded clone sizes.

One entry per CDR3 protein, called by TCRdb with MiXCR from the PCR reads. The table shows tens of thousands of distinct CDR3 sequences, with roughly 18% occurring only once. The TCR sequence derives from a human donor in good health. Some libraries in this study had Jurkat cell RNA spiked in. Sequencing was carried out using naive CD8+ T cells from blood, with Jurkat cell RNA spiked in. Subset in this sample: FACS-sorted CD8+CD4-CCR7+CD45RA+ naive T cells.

CDR3 in DNA: TGTGCCAGCAGCTCCTGGGACGCTTGTGGCTACACCTTC. This sequence encodes CASSSWDACGYTF. The genes are TRBV7-9 and TRBJ1-2; the D gene is possibly TRBD1 (5 bases). V gave up 4 bases and J gave up 7 bases, with 13 bases separating them. Germline V gene lookup returns CDR1 SEHNR and CDR2 FQNEAQ (reference sequence). The CDR3 is 13 amino acids.